Reported below is one T cell receptor (beta chain). No antigen is known for it. Generated by immunoSEQ multiplex PCR, the TCRdb table keeps only in-frame clones and is missing some. The data show approximately 170,000 clones, about 91% seen once. This record comes from a study of T cell responses to AZD1222 COVID-19 vaccine. General observations from the study: Nearly half of the spike-specific TCRs reportedly recognize variant regions that carry no mutations. Just a handful of AZD1222 recipients tested seropositive at baseline. Spike-specific TCR breadth rose after two AZD1222 doses, and depth rose as well. Along spike, vaccine-associated CD4 TCRs were found throughout, with dominance at 160-218 and 743-854.

This sequence was found in an adult who received the AZD1222 COVID-19 vaccine. The material was peripheral blood, obtained 28 days after the second AZD1222 dose.

The CDR3 is CASKGGTTNEKLFF. CDR3 DNA: TGCGCCAGCAAAGGGGGAACGACTAATGAAAAACTGTTTTTT. The rearrangement uses TRBV5-1 and TRBJ1-4, with D perhaps TRBD1 (6 bases). Trimming took 6 bases from V and 2 from J, leaving 11 bases between them. The CDR3 totals 14 residues. Germline V lookup: CDR1 SGHRS, CDR2 YFSETQ.